The clone carrying this TCR beta chain was detected only a few times. The antigen remains unidentified. This CDR3 contains 18 residues. The data are from a study of post-analysis software for immune sequencing data. Study-wide background: Relapsing-remitting, secondary progressive and progressive-relapsing multiple sclerosis courses were included.

Whole-study results and caveats: Controls significantly exceeded multiple sclerosis patients in normalized Chao1 diversity. Included in a set of about five TRBV segments more frequent in patients than controls were TRBV5-6, TRBV5-1 and TRBV20-1.

The authors incorporated unique molecular identifiers into the TCR beta cDNA libraries. The source material, 1 to 10 million T cells, gave rise to 510,000 or so cDNA molecules. TCRdb processed the PCR reads anew with MiXCR; each CDR3 protein has one entry. The repertoire includes about 760,000 distinct CDR3 sequences, less than 35% of them detected once, and around 0.56% sits in the top ten. The source material was blood. The sequence came from a girl between 10 and 17 years old with multiple sclerosis. The chain is built from TRBV21-1 and TRBJ2-5; the D call of TRBD2 is as the table states it, not checked on the DNA. TRBV21-1 is termed a pseudogene. The CDR3 here is CASSKAAGLAGGKETQYF. In DNA, the CDR3 is TGTGCCAGCAGCAAAGCGGCGGGACTAGCGGGGGGAAAAGAGACCCAGTACTTC.